Listed below are T cell receptor beta chains from one sample, sequenced in a study of brain metastases from non-small cell lung cancer. Profiling relied on immunoSEQ multiplex PCR, and the TCRdb table lists in-frame clones only, not all of them. The sample shows about 3,300 clones, around 79% of them seen only once. Sample: primary lung tumor tissue. The receptor source for this set is a donor older than 35 with non-small cell lung cancer. CDR3s include the opening cysteine and the closing phenylalanine or tryptophan. A D gene is named only where the DNA matches it firmly. Clone sizes are given selectively: once, few, many, or a class where the clone is expanded.

V: TRBV7-2
length: 14
D: .
size: .
J: TRBJ1-2
DNA: TGTGCCAGCAGCTTAGACAAAGCTAACTATGGCTACACCTTC
CDR3: CASSLDKANYGYTF

V: TRBV5-1
length: 15
D: .
size: .
J: TRBJ1-6
DNA: TGCGCCAGCAGCCCTGAGGTCGGGGTTAATTCACCCCTCCACTTT
CDR3: CASSPEVGVNSPLHF

V: TRBV5-1
length: 14
D: TRBD2
size: once
J: TRBJ2-5
DNA: TGCGCCAGCAGCATTAGCGGGGGGACAGAGACCCAGTACTTC
CDR3: CASSISGGTETQYF

V: TRBV2
length: 14
D: TRBD2
size: .
J: TRBJ2-5
DNA: TGTGCCAGCAGTCCCGGACTAGCCCGGGAGACCCAGTACTTC
CDR3: CASSPGLARETQYF

V: TRBV19
length: 13
D: .
size: .
J: TRBJ1-5
DNA: TGTGCCAGTAGTATGAGCCAGAATCAGCCCCAGCATTTT
CDR3: CASSMSQNQPQHF

V: TRBV30
length: 13
D: TRBD1
size: .
J: TRBJ1-1
DNA: TGTGCCTGCAAGACAGGGACGAACACTGAAGCTTTCTTT
CDR3: CACKTGTNTEAFF

V: TRBV4-2
length: 17
D: TRBD2
size: .
J: TRBJ2-1
DNA: TGTGCCAGCAGCCCATTATCCGGGGGGGCCGTCGTCGATGAGCAGTTCTTC
CDR3: CASSPLSGGAVVDEQFF

V: TRBV6-2/TRBV6-3
length: 15
D: .
size: .
J: TRBJ1-4
DNA: TGTGCCAGCAGTTACAAGTGGGCAACTAATGAAAAACTGTTTTTT
CDR3: CASSYKWATNEKLFF

V: TRBV11-3
length: 15
D: .
size: .
J: TRBJ2-2
DNA: TGTGCCAGCAGCCTAACAGGGTTCAACACCGGGGAGCTGTTTTTT
CDR3: CASSLTGFNTGELFF

V: TRBV4-1
length: 15
D: .
size: .
J: TRBJ2-1
DNA: TGCGCCAGCAGCCACGCTCCACCCTTCAAGGATGAGCAGTTCTTC
CDR3: CASSHAPPFKDEQFF

V: TRBV6-5
length: 15
D: .
size: .
J: TRBJ1-6
DNA: TGTGCCAGCAGAGGGGGGCCCAGTTATAATTCACCCCTCCACTTT
CDR3: CASRGGPSYNSPLHF

V: TRBV21-1
length: 14
D: .
size: .
J: TRBJ1-6
DNA: TGTGCCAGCAGCACCGGGGGGGGGTCGACACCCCTCCACTTT
CDR3: CASSTGGGSTPLHF

V: TRBV7-9
length: 15
D: .
size: .
J: TRBJ1-1
DNA: TGTGCCAGCAGCTTGGGAAGGACAAGGAGTACTGAAGCTTTCTTT
CDR3: CASSLGRTRSTEAFF

V: TRBV9
length: 15
D: .
size: .
J: TRBJ2-7
DNA: TGTACCAGCAGCGTAGGGGGGGACCCTATCTACGAGCAGTACTTC
CDR3: CTSSVGGDPIYEQYF

V: TRBV7-3
length: 13
D: TRBD1
size: .
J: TRBJ1-2
DNA: TGTGCCAGCAGCCGGGAGGGGGCGCGGGGCTACACCTTC
CDR3: CASSREGARGYTF

V: TRBV2
length: 15
D: .
size: once
J: TRBJ2-1
DNA: TGTGCCAGCAGTCCCGGACTACCCCCAAACAATGAGCAGTTCTTC
CDR3: CASSPGLPPNNEQFF

V: TRBV6-4
length: 15
D: .
size: .
J: TRBJ2-1
DNA: TGTGCCAGCAGTGACGGGGCAGGGGCTCGACGGGCGCTGTTCTTC
CDR3: CASSDGAGARRALFF

V: TRBV5-1
length: 13
D: TRBD1
size: .
J: TRBJ2-7
DNA: TGCGCCAGCAGCTTGGGGACAGGGTACGAGCAGTACTTC
CDR3: CASSLGTGYEQYF

V: TRBV5-4
length: 13
D: .
size: .
J: TRBJ2-2
DNA: TGTGCCAGCAAGACAGGCCTCACCGGGGAGCTGTTTTTT
CDR3: CASKTGLTGELFF

V: TRBV19
length: 17
D: .
size: .
J: TRBJ1-5
DNA: TGTGCCAGTAGTACACCCCTTGCCGGGTTCGGCAATCAGCCCCAGCATTTT
CDR3: CASSTPLAGFGNQPQHF

V: TRBV9
length: 17
D: TRBD1
size: .
J: TRBJ2-3
DNA: TGTGCCAGCAGCGTAGTTCCTTCGGGACAGGGGGCAAATACGCAGTATTTT
CDR3: CASSVVPSGQGANTQYF

V: TRBV18
length: 15
D: TRBD1
size: once
J: TRBJ2-7
DNA: TGTGCCAGCTCACTCGGGACAGGAGAGACCTACGAGCAGTACTTC
CDR3: CASSLGTGETYEQYF

V: TRBV10-3
length: 16
D: .
size: .
J: TRBJ2-3
DNA: TGTGCCATCAGTGCTGTCAGTGGGGGGGCTTCAGATACGCAGTATTTT
CDR3: CAISAVSGGASDTQYF

V: TRBV2
length: 17
D: TRBD1
size: .
J: TRBJ2-6
DNA: TGTGTCAGCAGGCCGGGACAGGGTATTCCTGGGGCCAACGTCCTGACTTTC
CDR3: CVSRPGQGIPGANVLTF

V: TRBV13
length: 13
D: TRBD2
size: .
J: TRBJ2-2
DNA: TGTGCCAGCAGACCTAGCGGGGTCGGGGAGCTGTTTTTT
CDR3: CASRPSGVGELFF

V: TRBV5-6
length: 15
D: .
size: .
J: TRBJ1-3
DNA: TGTGCCAGCAGCTTGTCCGGATTGGGTGGAAACACCATATATTTT
CDR3: CASSLSGLGGNTIYF

V: TRBV4-3
length: 16
D: .
size: few
J: TRBJ2-3
DNA: TGCGCCAGCAGCCAAGGCCCTGGGGGCGTTACAGATACGCAGTATTTT
CDR3: CASSQGPGGVTDTQYF

V: TRBV4-1
length: 15
D: .
size: .
J: TRBJ2-7
DNA: TGCGCCAGCAGCGTCGACAGGTCGCGAGTCTACGAGCAGTACTTC
CDR3: CASSVDRSRVYEQYF

V: TRBV25-1
length: 17
D: TRBD1
size: .
J: TRBJ2-1
DNA: TGTGCCAGCAGTGGGATGGCCGGCCGGGACAGGTACAATGAGCAGTTCTTC
CDR3: CASSGMAGRDRYNEQFF

V: TRBV4-1
length: 15
D: TRBD2
size: large
J: TRBJ2-7
DNA: TGCGCCAGCAGCCGCACCGGGACTAGCTCATACGAGCAGTACTTC
CDR3: CASSRTGTSSYEQYF

V: TRBV6-5
length: 16
D: .
size: once
J: TRBJ1-2
DNA: TGTGCCAGCAGTTACTCGACTCTCCAGGGCAACTATGGCTATACCTTC
CDR3: CASSYSTLQGNYGYTF

V: TRBV9
length: 18
D: TRBD2
size: .
J: TRBJ2-5
DNA: TGTGCCAGCAGCCTCCGCGGAGCGGGGGCTGTAGGGGGAGAGACCCAGTACTTC
CDR3: CASSLRGAGAVGGETQYF

V: TRBV2
length: 14
D: .
size: .
J: TRBJ1-2
DNA: TGTGCCAGCAGTGACCTGACAGGACTCTATGGCTACACCTTC
CDR3: CASSDLTGLYGYTF

V: TRBV21-1
length: 13
D: .
size: .
J: TRBJ2-2
DNA: TGTGCCAGCAGCTTTCGGACAGGAGGGGAGCTGTTTTTT
CDR3: CASSFRTGGELFF

V: TRBV4-2
length: 16
D: TRBD2
size: .
J: TRBJ2-1
DNA: TGTGCCAGCAGCCACCTACTAGCGGGGGCCTACAATGAGCAGTTCTTC
CDR3: CASSHLLAGAYNEQFF

V: TRBV28
length: 13
D: .
size: .
J: TRBJ2-1
DNA: TGTGCCAGCAGTCTCCCCGGGGGGCGGGAGCAGTTCTTC
CDR3: CASSLPGGREQFF

V: TRBV19
length: 14
D: TRBD1
size: few
J: TRBJ2-7
DNA: TGTGCCAGTAGCCTACTTGACAGGGAAGGCGAGCAGTACTTC
CDR3: CASSLLDREGEQYF

V: TRBV5-4
length: 15
D: .
size: .
J: TRBJ1-1
DNA: TGTGCCAGCAGCTCGGAGATCACCCTTCGGTCTGAAGCTTTCTTT
CDR3: CASSSEITLRSEAFF

V: TRBV6-5
length: 11
D: .
size: .
J: TRBJ2-7
DNA: TGTGCCAGCAGTTACTCGGGGGAGCAGTACTTC
CDR3: CASSYSGEQYF

V: TRBV10-2
length: 15
D: TRBD1
size: .
J: TRBJ1-2
DNA: TGCGCCAGCAGTGAGTCGACAGGGTTCGGCTATGGCTACACCTTC
CDR3: CASSESTGFGYGYTF

V: TRBV30
length: 15
D: TRBD1
size: .
J: TRBJ1-1
DNA: TGTGCCTGGAGTCCAAGGACAGGGTGGGAAGCTGAAGCTTTCTTT
CDR3: CAWSPRTGWEAEAFF

V: TRBV5-1
length: 18
D: TRBD2
size: .
J: TRBJ2-1
DNA: TGCGCCAGCAGCTTGGGGGCCCCGGGACTAGTGGTCTACAATGAGCAGTTCTTC
CDR3: CASSLGAPGLVVYNEQFF

V: TRBV2
length: 13
D: .
size: .
J: TRBJ1-2
DNA: TGTGCCAGCCTGAGGACGAAGAGCTATGGCTACACCTTC
CDR3: CASLRTKSYGYTF

V: TRBV29-1
length: 16
D: .
size: .
J: TRBJ1-3
DNA: TGCAGCGTTGAACCACTAACAGGGAGCTCTGGAAACACCATATATTTT
CDR3: CSVEPLTGSSGNTIYF

V: TRBV6-5
length: 11
D: .
size: .
J: TRBJ1-1
DNA: TGTGCCAGCAGTTCAGACACTGAAGCTTTCTTT
CDR3: CASSSDTEAFF

V: TRBV19
length: 15
D: .
size: .
J: TRBJ1-1
DNA: TGTGCCAGTATCGGATCAGCCACGCGGAACACTGAAGCTTTCTTT
CDR3: CASIGSATRNTEAFF

V: TRBV7-2
length: 16
D: .
size: .
J: TRBJ1-2
DNA: TGTGCCAGCAGCTTAGGATCCAACAGGCTGGGGAGTGGCTACACCTTC
CDR3: CASSLGSNRLGSGYTF

V: TRBV7-8
length: 16
D: TRBD1
size: few
J: TRBJ1-2
DNA: TGTGCCAGCAGCTTACTCTCGGGACAGGGACTCTATGGCTACACCTTC
CDR3: CASSLLSGQGLYGYTF